What follows describes a single T cell receptor beta chain. Some clones are missing from TCRdb's copy, which holds only in-frame ones; the method was immunoSEQ multiplex PCR. Of 100,000 or so clones in the sample, just over 90% were seen once. These data originate in a study of T cell changes during pregnancy in multiple sclerosis. From germline, CDR1 is SGHRS and CDR2 YFSETQ. V shed 2 bases and J shed 5 bases, with 13 bases lying between them. This CDR3 region has 15 residues. The sequence derives from a female donor with multiple sclerosis, enrolled in a pregnancy study. The J gene is TRBJ2-2, the V gene TRBV5-1; D gene uncertain. Sequencing was performed on peripheral blood, taken in the second trimester of pregnancy. The CDR3 DNA reads TGCGCCAGCAGCTTTAGCCCCGGCAAGACCGGGGAGCTGTTTTTT. It is translated as CASSFSPGKTGELFF. Looking up the rest from reference TRBV5-1 and TRBJ2-2 gives the full variable domain: KAGVTQTPRYLIKTRGQQVTLSCSPISGHRSVSWYQQTPGQGLQFLFEYFSETQRNKGNFPGRFSGRQFSNSRSEMNVSTLELGDSALYLCASSFSPGKTGELFFGEGSRLTVL.